This T cell receptor beta chain originates from a study of PD-1 blockade in mismatch repair-deficient tumors. Here immunoSEQ multiplex PCR was the method, and the copy in TCRdb shows in-frame clones only, minus some. The sample shows 80,000 to 100,000 clones, approximately 84% of them seen only once. TCRs were sequenced from a few patients responding to pembrolizumab. This CDR3 contains 14 residues. With 2 bases removed from V and 4 bases from J, the gap between germline ends came to 12 bases. Germline CDR1 is SGHRS and CDR2 is YFSETQ. This chain connects TRBV5-1 to TRBJ2-5; D is perhaps TRBD1 (6 bases). This specimen was peripheral blood, taken 12 weeks after starting pembrolizumab. The TCR sequence derives from an adult with mismatch repair-deficient cancer. Here the CDR3 reads CASSFRQDGETQYF. For the CDR3, the DNA is TGCGCCAGCAGCTTTAGACAGGATGGAGAGACCCAGTACTTC.